The clone carrying this T cell receptor beta chain was detected only a few times. Its cognate antigen is unknown. The data belong to a study of T cells in Graves' hyperthyroidism and ophthalmopathy. Study-wide results and limits: The authors' 13 V-J model separated ophthalmopathy from stable hyperthyroidism.

The CDR3 has 12 residues. The germline V and J ends were trimmed by 0 bases and 9 bases, with 8 bases remaining between them. From germline, CDR1 is SGHRS and CDR2 YFSETQ. Researchers took RNA transcripts and amplified the TCR beta CDR3 regions from them. HTBI primers were the set used in a first-round RT-PCR of the TCR CDR3. TCRdb recomputed calls from the multiplex PCR reads with MiXCR, one row per CDR3 protein. The sample records about 400,000 distinct CDR3 sequences, 14% to 15% being singletons. The clonotype comes from a woman younger than 45 with Graves' hyperthyroidism. The sequencing input was blood. The chain is built from TRBV5-1 and TRBJ2-3, with D tentatively TRBD2 (5 bases). The CDR3 sequence: CASSLDRLTQYF. CDR3 DNA sequence: TGCGCCAGCAGCTTGGACCGACTAACGCAGTATTTT.